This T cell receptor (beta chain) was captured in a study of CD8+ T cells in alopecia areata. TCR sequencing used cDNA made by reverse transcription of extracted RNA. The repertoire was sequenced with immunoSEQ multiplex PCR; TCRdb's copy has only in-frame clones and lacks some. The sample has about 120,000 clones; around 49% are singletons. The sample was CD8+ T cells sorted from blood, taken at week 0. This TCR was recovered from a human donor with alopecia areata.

The CDR3 protein is CASSQGLAGQETQYF. Here the CDR3 DNA reads TGTGCCAGCAGCCAAGGTCTAGCGGGGCAAGAGACCCAGTACTTC. V usage is TRBV2 and J usage is TRBJ2-5; 9 bases map to TRBD2. Unmatched junction bases numbered 7, after V lost 6 bases and J lost 2 bases. The CDR3 totals 15 residues. From germline, CDR1 is SNHLY and CDR2 FYNNEI.